This entry is about one T cell receptor beta chain. Sequenced by immunoSEQ multiplex PCR; TCRdb stores in-frame clones only, minus some. The sample shows tens of thousands of clones, 89% of them seen only once. This sample stems from a study of OX40 agonist ivuxolimab in advanced cancers. Study details: Six ivuxolimab dose levels, 0.01 to 10 mg/kg, were given intravenously every 2 weeks. Checkpoint inhibitors had been given previously to approximately 40% of patients. Dose-escalation patients were diagnosed with hepatocellular carcinoma, melanoma, renal cell cancer or head and neck cancer.

The CDR3 contains 13 residues. V was shortened by 5 bases and J by 7 bases, with 14 bases between the two germline ends. Germline loops: CDR1 SGHTA, CDR2 FQGNSA. The material was CD4+ or CD8+ T cells sorted from blood, obtained in a trial of the OX40 agonist ivuxolimab. The rearrangement joins TRBV7-2 to TRBJ1-1; D might be TRBD1 (6 bases). The origin of this receptor is an adult with an advanced solid tumor such as melanoma, head and neck, liver or kidney cancer. The CDR3 DNA follows: TGTGCCAGCAGCCCTGGGGGCAGCCATGAAGCTTTCTTT. It is translated as CASSPGGSHEAFF.